This TCR beta chain was profiled in a study of radiation and T cells in renal cell carcinoma. Study-level points and caveats: Top tumor clonotypes rose in blood 2 weeks post-radiation, then contracted.

The ends were cut back, 4 bases at V and 4 bases at J, with 16 bases in the middle. Looked up from germline, CDR1 is SGHNT and CDR2 is YENEEA. This CDR3 has 15 amino acids. As to this clone: Its antigen is still unknown.

Assay: immunoSEQ multiplex PCR; the TCRdb copy retains only in-frame clones and omits some. This table has around 100,000 clones, 80% to 90% appearing once. Time point noted: blood 4 weeks post-SBRT, at nephrectomy. Documented treatment: 15 Gy SBRT to primary tumor, nephrectomy 4 weeks later. Serial blood draws occurred at baseline and 2 and 4 weeks post-SBRT. The sequence was collected from a man between 60 and 75 years old with renal cell carcinoma. The specimen was blood, collected from a patient whose treatment included radiotherapy and nephrectomy. The chain couples TRBV11-3 to TRBJ1-1; a weak D match, TRBD1 (5 bases). The CDR3 loop reads CASSWGPRSSTEAFF. CDR3 nucleotides: TGTGCCAGCAGCTGGGGACCAAGGTCTTCCACTGAAGCTTTCTTT.